This T cell receptor (beta chain) was recorded in a study of Graves' ophthalmopathy and Graves' hyperthyroidism. Amplification of the TCR beta CDR3 regions used RNA transcripts (as template). The first-round RT-PCR employed HTBI primers together with the Qiagen OneStep RT-PCR kit. A multiplex PCR was then performed as the second round. One entry per CDR3 protein, called by TCRdb with MiXCR from the multiplex PCR reads. The table shows 400,000 to 450,000 distinct CDR3 sequences, with around 21% occurring only once. Study-level findings and limits: Blood was where most expanded thyroid clonotypes above 0.001 frequency also turned up.

Looked up from germline, CDR1 is MGHDK and CDR2 is SYGVNS. The CDR3 runs to 14 residues. Trimming left V 6 bases short and J 8 bases short, with 19 bases between. This clonotype has ten or more counts. Antigen specificity is unknown. This chain uses TRBV25-1 with TRBJ1-2; TRBD1 might be the D (5 bases). The sample comprised peripheral blood. The source is a woman between 18 and 29 years old with stable Graves' hyperthyroidism. The CDR3 loop reads CASSSGNPLEGYTF. The CDR3 bases are TGTGCCAGCAGCTCAGGGAACCCCCTCGAGGGCTACACCTTC.